The T cell receptor (beta chain) described here comes from a study of blood T cell repertoires in COVID-19. Across the whole study: PBMCs, B-cell-depleted T cells, or T cells were the source of the cDNA or gDNA that made up the material.

Seattle researchers signed up patients amid active infection and tracked them longitudinally. This CDR3 is 16 amino acids long. After removal of 4 bases from V and 2 bases from J, the junction contained 6 bases not matched to a gene. Germline V gene data show CDR1 as MNHEY and CDR2 as SVGAGI. Original handling: Nucleated cell number was recorded as an estimate derived from reference gene primer amplification. This table comes from immunoSEQ multiplex PCR, and its TCRdb copy is limited to in-frame clones, with some not included. The DNA was the basis for D and trimming; V, J and clone size are from that table. The sample carries about 200,000 clones, around 79% recorded once.

The sequenced sample consisted of peripheral blood. This sequence originates from a woman aged 40 to 55 with COVID-19, enrolled during active disease. The rearrangement uses TRBV6-5 and TRBJ2-5; 11 bases are a match to TRBD1. CDR3 in amino acids: CASSSWTGGVQETQYF. DNA of the CDR3: TGTGCCAGCAGTTCGTGGACAGGGGGCGTTCAAGAGACCCAGTACTTC.